This entry describes one T cell receptor (beta chain). The entry originates in a study of blood T cells in healthy people across ages. It was with a sample-barcoded 5' primer and a J-beta primer mix that a second PCR of about 6 to 12 cycles was run. Each CDR3 protein is one row after TCRdb ran MiXCR on the 5' RACE reads. The repertoire holds about 1.1 million distinct CDR3 sequences, with 35% to 40% as singletons. The V end lost 5 bases, the J end lost 2 bases, and 15 bases lay between the germline ends. CDR3 length: 14 amino acids. Germline V gives CDR1 DFQATT, CDR2 SNEGSKA (reference sequence). Sequenced sample: blood. The gene calls are TRBV20-1 and TRBJ1-1; no definite D call. The TCR comes from a man aged 18 to 29 in good health. Here the CDR3 DNA reads TGCAGTGCTCTCCCCGGACGGGAAAACACTGAAGCTTTCTTT. Translating gives CSALPGRENTEAFF.